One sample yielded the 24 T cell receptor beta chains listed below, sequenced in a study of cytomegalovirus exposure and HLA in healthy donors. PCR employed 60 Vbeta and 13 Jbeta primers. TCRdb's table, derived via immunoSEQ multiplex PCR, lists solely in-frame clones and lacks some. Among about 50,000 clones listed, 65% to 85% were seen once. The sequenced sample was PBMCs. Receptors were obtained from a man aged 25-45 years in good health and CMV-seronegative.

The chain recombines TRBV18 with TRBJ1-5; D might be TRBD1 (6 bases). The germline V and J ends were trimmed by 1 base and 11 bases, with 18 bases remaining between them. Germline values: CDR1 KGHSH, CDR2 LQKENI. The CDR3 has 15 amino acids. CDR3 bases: TGTGCCAGCTCACCACAGTTCGGGCAGGGGTCGGCCCAGCATTTT. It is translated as CASSPQFGQGSAQHF.

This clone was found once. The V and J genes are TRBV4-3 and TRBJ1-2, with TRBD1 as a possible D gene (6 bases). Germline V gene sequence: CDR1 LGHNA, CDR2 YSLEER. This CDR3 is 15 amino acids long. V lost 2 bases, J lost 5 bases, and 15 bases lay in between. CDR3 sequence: CASSQTDRLKYGYTF. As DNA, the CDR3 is TGCGCCAGCAGCCAAACGGACAGATTGAAATATGGCTACACCTTC.

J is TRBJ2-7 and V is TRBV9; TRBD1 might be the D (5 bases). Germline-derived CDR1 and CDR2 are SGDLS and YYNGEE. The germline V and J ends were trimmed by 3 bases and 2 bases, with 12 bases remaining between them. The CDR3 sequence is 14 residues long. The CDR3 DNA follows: TGTGCCAGCAGCGGGGGCGTTCAAGCCTACGAGCAGTACTTC. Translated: CASSGGVQAYEQYF. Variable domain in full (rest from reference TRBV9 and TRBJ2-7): DSGVTQTPKHLITATGQRVTLRCSPRSGDLSVYWYQQSLDQGLQFLIQYYNGEERAKGNILERFSAQQFPDLHSELNLSSLELGDSALYFCASSGGVQAYEQYFGPGTRLTVT.

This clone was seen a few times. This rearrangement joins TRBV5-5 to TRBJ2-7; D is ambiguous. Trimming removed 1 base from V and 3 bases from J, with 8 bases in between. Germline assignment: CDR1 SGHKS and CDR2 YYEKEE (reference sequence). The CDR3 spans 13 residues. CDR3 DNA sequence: TGTGCCAGCAGCTTGACAGCAGACTACGAGCAGTACTTC. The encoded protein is CASSLTADYEQYF.

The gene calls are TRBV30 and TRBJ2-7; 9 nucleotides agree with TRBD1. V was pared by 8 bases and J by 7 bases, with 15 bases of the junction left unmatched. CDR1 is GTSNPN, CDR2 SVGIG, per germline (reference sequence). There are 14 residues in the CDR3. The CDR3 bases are TGTGCCGGCATAGACGGACAGGGGATTTGGGAGCAGTACTTC. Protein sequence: CAGIDGQGIWEQYF.

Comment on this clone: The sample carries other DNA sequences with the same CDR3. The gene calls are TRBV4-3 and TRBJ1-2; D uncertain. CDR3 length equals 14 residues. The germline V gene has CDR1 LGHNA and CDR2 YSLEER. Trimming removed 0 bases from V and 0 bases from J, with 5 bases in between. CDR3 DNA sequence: TGCGCCAGCAGCCAAGATAGAGCTAACTATGGCTACACCTTC. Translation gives CASSQDRANYGYTF.

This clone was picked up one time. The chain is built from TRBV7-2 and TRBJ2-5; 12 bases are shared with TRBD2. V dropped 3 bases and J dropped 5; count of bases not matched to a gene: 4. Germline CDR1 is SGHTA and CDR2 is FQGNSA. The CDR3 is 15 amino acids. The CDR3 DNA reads TGTGCCAGCAGCTTGACTAGCGGGAGTTGGGAGACCCAGTACTTC. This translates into CASSLTSGSWETQYF.

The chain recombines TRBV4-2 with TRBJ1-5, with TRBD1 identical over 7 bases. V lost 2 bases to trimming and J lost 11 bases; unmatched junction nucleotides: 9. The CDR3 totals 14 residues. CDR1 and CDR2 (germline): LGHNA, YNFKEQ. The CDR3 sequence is CASSQFQGESAQHF. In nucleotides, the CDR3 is TGTGCCAGCAGCCAATTCCAGGGGGAATCGGCCCAGCATTTT.

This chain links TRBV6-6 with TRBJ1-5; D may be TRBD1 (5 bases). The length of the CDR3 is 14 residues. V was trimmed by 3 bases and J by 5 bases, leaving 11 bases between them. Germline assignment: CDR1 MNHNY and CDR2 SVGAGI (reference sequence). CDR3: CASSYDGGDQPQHF. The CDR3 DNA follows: TGTGCCAGCAGTTATGATGGGGGGGATCAGCCCCAGCATTTT.

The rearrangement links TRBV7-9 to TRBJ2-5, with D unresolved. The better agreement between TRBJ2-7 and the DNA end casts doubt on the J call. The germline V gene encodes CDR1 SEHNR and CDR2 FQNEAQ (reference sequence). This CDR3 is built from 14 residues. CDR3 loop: CASSLGFPPYEQYF. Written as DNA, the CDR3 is TGTGCCAGCAGCTTAGGGTTTCCACCCTACGAGCAGTACTTC.

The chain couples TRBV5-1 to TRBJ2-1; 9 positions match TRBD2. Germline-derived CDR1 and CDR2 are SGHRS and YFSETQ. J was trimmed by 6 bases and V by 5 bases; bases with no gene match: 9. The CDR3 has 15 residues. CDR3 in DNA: TGCGCCAGCAGTCCCACTAGCGGGTGGGCCAATGAGCAGTTCTTC. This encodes CASSPTSGWANEQFF.

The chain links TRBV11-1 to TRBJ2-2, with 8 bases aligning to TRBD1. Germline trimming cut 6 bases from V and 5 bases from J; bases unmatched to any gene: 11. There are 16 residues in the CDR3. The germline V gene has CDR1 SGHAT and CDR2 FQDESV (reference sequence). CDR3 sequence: CASRLGQGGLTGELFF. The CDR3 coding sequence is TGTGCCAGCAGACTCGGACAGGGAGGTTTGACCGGGGAGCTGTTTTTT.

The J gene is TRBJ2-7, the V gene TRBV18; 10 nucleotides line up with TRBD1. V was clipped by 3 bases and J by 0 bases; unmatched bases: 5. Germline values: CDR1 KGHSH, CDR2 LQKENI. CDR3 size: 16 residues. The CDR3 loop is CASSPTGTGDSYEQYF. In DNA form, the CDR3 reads TGTGCCAGCTCACCGACCGGGACAGGGGACTCCTACGAGCAGTACTTC.

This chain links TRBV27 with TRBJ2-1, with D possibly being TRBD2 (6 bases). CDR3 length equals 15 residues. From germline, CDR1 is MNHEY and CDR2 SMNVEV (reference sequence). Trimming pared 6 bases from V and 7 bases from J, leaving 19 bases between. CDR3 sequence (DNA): TGTGCCAGCAGCCCACTAGTGGGAGGTAGTAATGAGCAGTTCTTC. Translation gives CASSPLVGGSNEQFF.

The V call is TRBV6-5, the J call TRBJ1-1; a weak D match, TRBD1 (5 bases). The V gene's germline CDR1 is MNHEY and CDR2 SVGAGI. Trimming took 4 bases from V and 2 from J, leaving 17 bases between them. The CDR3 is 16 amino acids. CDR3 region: CASSSAGLDINTEAFF. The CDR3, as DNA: TGTGCCAGCAGTTCCGCAGGGCTCGACATTAACACTGAAGCTTTCTTT.

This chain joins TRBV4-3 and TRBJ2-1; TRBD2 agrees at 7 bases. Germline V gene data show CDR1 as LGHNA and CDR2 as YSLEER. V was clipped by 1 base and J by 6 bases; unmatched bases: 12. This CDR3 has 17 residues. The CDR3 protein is CASSQARGASGINEQFF. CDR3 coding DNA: TGCGCCAGCAGCCAAGCACGAGGGGCTAGCGGTATCAATGAGCAGTTCTTC.

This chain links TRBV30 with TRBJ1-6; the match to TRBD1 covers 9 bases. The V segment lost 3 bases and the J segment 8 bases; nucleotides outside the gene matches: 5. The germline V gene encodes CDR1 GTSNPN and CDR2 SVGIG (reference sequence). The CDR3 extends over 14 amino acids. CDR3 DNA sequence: TGTGCCTGGAGCCTAACAGGGGGCTATTCACCCCTCCACTTT. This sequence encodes CAWSLTGGYSPLHF.

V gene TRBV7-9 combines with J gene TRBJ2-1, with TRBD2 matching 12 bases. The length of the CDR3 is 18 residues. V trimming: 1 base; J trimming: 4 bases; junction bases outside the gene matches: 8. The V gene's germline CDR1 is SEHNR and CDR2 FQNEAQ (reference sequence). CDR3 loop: CASSLVATSGRWYNEQFF. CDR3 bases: TGTGCCAGCAGCTTAGTGGCGACTAGCGGGAGATGGTACAATGAGCAGTTCTTC. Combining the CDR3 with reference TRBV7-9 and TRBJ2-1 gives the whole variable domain DTGVSQNPRHKITKRGQNVTFRCDPISEHNRLYWYRQTLGQGPEFLTYFQNEAQLEKSRLLSDRFSAERPKGSFSTLEIQRTEQGDSAMYLCASSLVATSGRWYNEQFFGPGTRLTVL.

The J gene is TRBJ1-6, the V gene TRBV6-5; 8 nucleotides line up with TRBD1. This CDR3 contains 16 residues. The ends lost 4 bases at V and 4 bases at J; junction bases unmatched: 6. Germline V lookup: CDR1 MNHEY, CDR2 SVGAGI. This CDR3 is CASSSGQGLYNSPLHF. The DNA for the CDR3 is TGTGCCAGCAGTTCAGGACAGGGCCTGTATAATTCACCCCTCCACTTT.

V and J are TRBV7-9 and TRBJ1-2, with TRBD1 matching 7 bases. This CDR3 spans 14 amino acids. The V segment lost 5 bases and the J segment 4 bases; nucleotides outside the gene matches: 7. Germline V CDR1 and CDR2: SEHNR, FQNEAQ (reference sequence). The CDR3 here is CASSPDRVGYGYTF. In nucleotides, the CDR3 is TGTGCCAGCAGCCCAGACAGGGTTGGCTATGGCTACACCTTC.

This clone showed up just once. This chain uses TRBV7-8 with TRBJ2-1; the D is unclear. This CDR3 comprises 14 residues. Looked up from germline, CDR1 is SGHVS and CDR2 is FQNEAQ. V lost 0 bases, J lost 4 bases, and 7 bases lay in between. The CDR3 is CASSLAAGYNEQFF. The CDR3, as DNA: TGTGCCAGCAGCTTAGCGGCAGGATACAATGAGCAGTTCTTC.

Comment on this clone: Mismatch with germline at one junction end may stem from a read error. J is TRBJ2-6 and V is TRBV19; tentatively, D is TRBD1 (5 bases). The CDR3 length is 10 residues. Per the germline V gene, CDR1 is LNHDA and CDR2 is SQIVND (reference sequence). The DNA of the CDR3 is TGTGCCAGCCAACAGACAGTCCGGACTTTC. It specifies CASQQTVRTF.

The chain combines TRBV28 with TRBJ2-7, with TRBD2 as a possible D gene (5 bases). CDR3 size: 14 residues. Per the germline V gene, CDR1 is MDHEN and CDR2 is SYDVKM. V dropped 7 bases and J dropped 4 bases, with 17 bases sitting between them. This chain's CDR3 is CASIRRGAGYEQYF. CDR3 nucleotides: TGTGCCAGCATCCGTCGGGGAGCCGGATACGAGCAGTACTTC.

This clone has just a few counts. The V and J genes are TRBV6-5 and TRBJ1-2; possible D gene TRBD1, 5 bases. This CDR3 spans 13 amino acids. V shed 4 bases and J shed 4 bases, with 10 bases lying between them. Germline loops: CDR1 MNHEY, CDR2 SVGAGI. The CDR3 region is CASSSRVSYGYTF. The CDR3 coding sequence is TGTGCCAGCAGTTCCAGGGTTTCCTATGGCTACACCTTC.